The clone carrying this T cell receptor beta chain has only a few counts. The antigen remains undetermined. V shed 2 bases and J shed 2 bases, with 9 bases lying between them. The CDR3 contains 14 residues. Germline V gene sequence: CDR1 MNHEY, CDR2 SVGEGT. As for treatment: approximately 10-day PBMC culture with coronavirus spike peptide pools or control peptides (ViraFEST assay). The data stem from a study of vaccination and CD4 T cells after COVID-19. At the level of the study: Stimulation used overlapping spike peptides from SARS-CoV-2, HCoV-NL63, HCoV-OC43 and HCoV-229E.

An Oncomine TCR Beta short-read assay was used to sequence the DNA from cultured CD4+ T cells. TCRdb itself ran the PCR reads through MiXCR, one entry per CDR3 protein. Of around 6,000 distinct CDR3 sequences in the sample, about 17% are singletons; the top ten hold 20%. The rearrangement joins TRBV6-2 or TRBV6-3 to TRBJ2-5, with D unclear. The material sequenced was CD4+ T cells from blood, cultured in vitro. The receptor comes from a human donor who had recovered from COVID-19. The CDR3 DNA follows: TGTGCCAGCAGTTACACCCTAGGGCAAGAGACCCAGTACTTC. This gives the protein CASSYTLGQETQYF.